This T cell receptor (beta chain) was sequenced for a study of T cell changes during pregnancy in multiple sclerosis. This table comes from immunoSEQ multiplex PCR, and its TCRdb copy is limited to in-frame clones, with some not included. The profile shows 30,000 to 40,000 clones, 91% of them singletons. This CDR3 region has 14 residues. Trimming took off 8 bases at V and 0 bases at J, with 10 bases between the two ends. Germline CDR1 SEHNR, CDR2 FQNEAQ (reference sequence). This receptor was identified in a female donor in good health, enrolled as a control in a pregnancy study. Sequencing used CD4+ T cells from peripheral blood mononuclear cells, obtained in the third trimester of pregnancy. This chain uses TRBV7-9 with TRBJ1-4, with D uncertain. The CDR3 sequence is CASGPRATNEKLFF. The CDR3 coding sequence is TGTGCCAGCGGCCCCCGGGCAACTAATGAAAAACTGTTTTTT.